This entry concerns a single TCR beta chain. Antigen: not known. The sample originates from a study of cytomegalovirus exposure and HLA in healthy donors. Broader study findings: In most subjects, TCR beta sequences reportedly gave accurate predictions of HLA-A and HLA-B alleles. Cytomegalovirus association was listed for about 180 TCR beta chains. TRBV6-2, TRBV6-3 and some other V segments were unresolvable in 87-base-pair reads.

PCR involved 60 Vbeta and 13 Jbeta primers. How the authors handled the data: Some 11 million of the approximately 80 million unique TCR beta chains counted in a later analysis were shared. Method: immunoSEQ multiplex PCR; TCRdb's copy keeps in-frame clones and lacks some. V, J and clone size are those of that table, while D and trimming were read from the DNA. The table has about 120,000 clones, more than 60% seen once. V was trimmed by 4 bases and J by 9 bases, leaving 13 bases between them. The germline V gene encodes CDR1 SGHRS and CDR2 YFSETQ. The CDR3 covers 12 residues. This receptor was identified in a middle-aged woman in good health and CMV-seropositive. Sample: PBMCs. This sequence joins TRBV5-1 and TRBJ1-2; D is uncertain. CDR3 residues: CASSLGEESYTF. Written as DNA, the CDR3 is TGCGCCAGCAGCCTCGGTGAGGAGAGCTACACCTTC.